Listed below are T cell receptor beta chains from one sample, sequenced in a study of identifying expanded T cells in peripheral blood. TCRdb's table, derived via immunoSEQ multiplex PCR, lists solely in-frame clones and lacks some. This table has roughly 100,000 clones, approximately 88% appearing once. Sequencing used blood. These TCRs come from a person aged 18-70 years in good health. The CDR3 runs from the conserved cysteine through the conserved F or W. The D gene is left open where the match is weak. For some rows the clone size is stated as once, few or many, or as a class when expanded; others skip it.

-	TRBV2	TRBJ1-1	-	TGTGCCAGCAGTGTAGGGCAGAACACTGAAGCTTTCTTT	CASSVGQNTEAFF
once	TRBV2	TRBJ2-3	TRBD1	TGTGCCAGCAGTATGGGACAGCCTTCAGATACGCAGTATTTT	CASSMGQPSDTQYF
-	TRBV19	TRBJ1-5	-	TGTGCCAGTAGTATGGGCCGGCCAAGTCAGCCCCAGCATTTT	CASSMGRPSQPQHF
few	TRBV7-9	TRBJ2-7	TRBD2	TGTGCCAGCAGCTACCTGGGGAGGGGCGAGCAGTACTTC	CASSYLGRGEQYF
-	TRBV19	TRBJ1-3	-	TGTGCCAGTAGCGGTCAGCCGTACAGAAACACCATATATTTT	CASSGQPYRNTIYF
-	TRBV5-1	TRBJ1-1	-	TGCGCCAGCAGCTTTTCGATGAACACTGAAGCTTTCTTT	CASSFSMNTEAFF
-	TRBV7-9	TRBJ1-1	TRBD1	TGTGCCAGCAGCTCCTTCATCCTTCATGGGACAGGGAACACTGAAGCTTTCTTT	CASSSFILHGTGNTEAFF
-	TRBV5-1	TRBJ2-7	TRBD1	TGCGCCAGCAGTTACCGAACAGGGGGCGAAACGGCCGAGCAGTACTTC	CASSYRTGGETAEQYF
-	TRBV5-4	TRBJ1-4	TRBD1	TGTGCCAGCAGCCGAACAGGGGCAACTAATGAAAAACTGTTTTTT	CASSRTGATNEKLFF
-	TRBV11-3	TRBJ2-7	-	TGTGCCAGCAGCTCCGGGTTCGGAACCGGCGAGCAGTACTTC	CASSSGFGTGEQYF
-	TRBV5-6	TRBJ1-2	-	TGTGCCAGCGGTAACGGAGACTATGGCTACACCTTC	CASGNGDYGYTF
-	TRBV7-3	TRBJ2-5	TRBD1	TGTGCCAGCAGCTTTGGGACAGGGAGGGAGACCCAGTACTTC	CASSFGTGRETQYF
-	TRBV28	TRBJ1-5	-	TGTGCCAGCAGTCCGGACATGACGAGCAATCAGCCCCAGCATTTT	CASSPDMTSNQPQHF
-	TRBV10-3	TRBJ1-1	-	TGTGCCATCAGTCAGGAAGGGAGCACTGAAGCTTTCTTT	CAISQEGSTEAFF
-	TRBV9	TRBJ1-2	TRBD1	TGTGCCAGCAGCCGAGACAGGGCCCTATATGGCTACACCTTC	CASSRDRALYGYTF
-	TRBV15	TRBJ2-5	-	TGTGCCACCAGCAAGACAAAGGACAGACAAGAGACCCAGTACTTC	CATSKTKDRQETQYF
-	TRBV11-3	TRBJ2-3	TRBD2	TGTGCCAGCAGCCGGACTAGAGGATCAGATACGCAGTATTTT	CASSRTRGSDTQYF
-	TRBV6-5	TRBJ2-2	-	TGTGCCAGCAGGGGTTATGCCGGGGAGCTGTTTTTT	CASRGYAGELFF
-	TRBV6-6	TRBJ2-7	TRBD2	TGTGCCAGCAGTCCCGGACTAGCGGGAGAAGGGTACGAGCAGTACTTC	CASSPGLAGEGYEQYF
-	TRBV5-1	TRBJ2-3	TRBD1	TGCGCCAGCAGCTGGGGACAGACCACAGATACGCAGTATTTT	CASSWGQTTDTQYF
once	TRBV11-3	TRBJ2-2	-	TGTGCCAGCAGCCCTGGACTAGGGGGCGGGGAGCTGTTTTTT	CASSPGLGGGELFF
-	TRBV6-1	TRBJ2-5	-	TGTGCCAGCAGTGTCCCCTCAGAGACCCAGTACTTC	CASSVPSETQYF
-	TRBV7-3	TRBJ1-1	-	TGTGCCAGCAGCGTCGGGCGTAACACTGAAGCTTTCTTT	CASSVGRNTEAFF
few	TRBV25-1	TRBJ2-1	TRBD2	TGTGCCAGCAGTGGGATAGCGGGAGGGCCGGGTGAGCAGTTCTTC	CASSGIAGGPGEQFF
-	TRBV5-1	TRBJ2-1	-	TGCGCCAGCAGCCCCGACAGGGGAGGGTACAATGAGCAGTTCTTC	CASSPDRGGYNEQFF
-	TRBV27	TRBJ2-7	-	TGTGCCAGCAGTTTAAGGGGGGCCGGATACTACGAGCAGTACTTC	CASSLRGAGYYEQYF
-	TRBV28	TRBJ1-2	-	TGTGCCAGCAGTTTATGGGACGCAGACTATGGCTACACCTTC	CASSLWDADYGYTF
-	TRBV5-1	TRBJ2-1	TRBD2	TGCGCCAGCAGCTTGGACGTGATCACTAGCGGGAGGAACCCCTACAATGAGCAGTTCTTC	CASSLDVITSGRNPYNEQFF
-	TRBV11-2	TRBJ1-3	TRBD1	TGTGCCAGCAGCCCAATCCGGGACAGGCGAAGAAACACCATATATTTT	CASSPIRDRRRNTIYF
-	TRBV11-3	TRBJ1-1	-	TGTGCCAGCAGCCCTCAATACGCCGGGACGGGGAACACTGAAGCTTTCTTT	CASSPQYAGTGNTEAFF
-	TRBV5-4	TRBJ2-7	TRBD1	TGTGCCAGCAGCTCCCGACAGGGTTTCTACGAGCAGTACTTC	CASSSRQGFYEQYF
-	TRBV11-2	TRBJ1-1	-	TGTGCCAGCAGCCCTACAATTAACACTGAAGCTTTCTTT	CASSPTINTEAFF
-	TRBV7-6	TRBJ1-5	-	TGTGCCAGCAGCCCGGGTAGCAATCAGCCCCAGCATTTT	CASSPGSNQPQHF